Below are 20 T cell receptor beta chains sequenced from a single sample in a study of CD8 T cells in Susac syndrome. RNA was extracted with the RNeasy kit, and a quantity of roughly 0.5 to 1 ug was reverse transcribed using random hexamers. TCRdb fed the immunoSEQ multiplex PCR reads into MiXCR, producing one record per CDR3 protein. This table holds roughly 400,000 distinct CDR3 sequences, 75% to 90% found once. Sequenced material: CD8+ T cells from PBMCs. The origin of the receptors is a human donor with multiple sclerosis.

This clonotype occurred a few times. The chain couples TRBV27 to TRBJ2-1; 7 positions match TRBD2. V shed 3 bases, J shed 4 bases, and the junction held 6 bases outside the gene matches. CDR1 and CDR2 from the germline V gene are MNHEY and SMNVEV (reference sequence). The length of the CDR3 is 15 residues. CDR3 bases: TGTGCCAGCAGTTTGATCGGGGGGTCTTACAATGAGCAGTTCTTC. The encoded protein is CASSLIGGSYNEQFF.

The chain combines TRBV30 with TRBJ1-5; no definite D call. Germline CDR1 is GTSNPN and CDR2 is SVGIG (reference sequence). The CDR3 sequence is 13 residues long. The ends were cut back, 5 bases at V and 0 bases at J, with 8 bases in the middle. The CDR3 DNA reads as TGTGCCTGGTCCCGTGATAGCAATCAGCCCCAGCATTTT. This gives the protein CAWSRDSNQPQHF.

V gene TRBV27 combines with J gene TRBJ2-7; 9 positions agree with TRBD2. V shed 3 bases and J 5 bases; nucleotides not matched to a gene: 17. The CDR3 has 18 amino acids. CDR1 and CDR2 from the germline V gene are MNHEY and SMNVEV (reference sequence). The CDR3 nucleotides are TGTGCCAGCAGTTTTGTAGCGGGAGTCCCCCCTGGGTCGGACGAGCAGTACTTC. Protein product: CASSFVAGVPPGSDEQYF.

The chain employs TRBV19 and TRBJ1-2, with D tentatively TRBD1 (5 bases). V was clipped by 0 bases and J by 8 bases, with 13 bases between them. The CDR3 sequence is 14 residues long. Germline V gene sequence: CDR1 LNHDA, CDR2 SQIVND (reference sequence). CDR3 amino acids: CASSIDGVGEGYTF. In DNA, the CDR3 is TGTGCCAGTAGTATAGATGGCGTGGGGGAAGGCTACACCTTC.

As concerns this clonotype: Germline is not matched at one junction end, which may reflect a read error. The chain carries TRBV20-1 and TRBJ1-1; D may be TRBD1 (5 bases). The CDR3 is 13 amino acids. Germline V lookup: CDR1 DFQATT, CDR2 SNEGSKA (reference sequence). The CDR3 nucleotides read TGCAGTGCTAAGAGGCAGGGAGGCACTGAAACTTTCTTT. Protein product: CSAKRQGGTETFF.

The chain recombines TRBV6-1 with TRBJ2-2; D call uncertain. V gave up 0 bases and J gave up 7 bases, with 6 bases separating them. This CDR3 spans 13 amino acids. CDR1 MNHNS and CDR2 SASEGT come from the germline V gene. CDR3 nucleotides: TGTGCCAGCAGTGAAGCTCTCGTCGGGGAGCTGTTTTTT. This translates into CASSEALVGELFF.

V and J are TRBV3-1 and TRBJ1-5; D gene ambiguous. The V end lost 3 bases, the J end lost 2 bases, and 17 bases lay between the germline ends. Germline-derived CDR1 and CDR2 are LGHDT and YNNKEL (reference sequence). The CDR3 is 17 residues long. This chain's CDR3 is CASSHHPGLDGNQPQHF. The CDR3 DNA is TGTGCCAGCAGCCATCATCCCGGACTGGATGGCAATCAGCCCCAGCATTTT. Full variable domain (rest looked up from reference TRBV3-1 and TRBJ1-5): DTAVSQTPKYLVTQMGNDKSIKCEQNLGHDTMYWYKQDSKKFLKIMFSYNNKELIINETVPNRFSPKSPDKAHLNLHINSLELGDSAVYFCASSHHPGLDGNQPQHFGDGTRLSIL.

The rearrangement joins TRBV20-1 to TRBJ2-7; possibly TRBD2 for D (5 bases). CDR1 DFQATT and CDR2 SNEGSKA come from the germline V gene (reference sequence). V was cut by 0 bases and J by 1 base, with 13 bases left in between. The CDR3 loop spans 15 amino acids. The CDR3 loop is CSARDPREISYEQYF. CDR3 DNA sequence: TGCAGTGCTAGAGATCCTCGGGAAATTTCCTACGAGCAGTACTTC.

The chain recombines TRBV28 with TRBJ2-5; D gene unclear. V gave up 4 bases and J gave up 5 bases, with 14 bases separating them. The CDR3 totals 14 residues. CDR1 is MDHEN and CDR2 is SYDVKM in the germline V gene. CDR3 in amino acids: CASSSKERVETQYF. DNA of the CDR3: TGTGCCAGCAGTTCAAAGGAAAGGGTTGAGACCCAGTACTTC.

This sequence joins TRBV11-2 and TRBJ2-5, with a tentative D call TRBD1 (6 bases). Trimming took 10 bases from V and 5 from J, leaving 20 bases between them. The CDR3 has 14 amino acids. CDR1 and CDR2 from the germline V gene are SGHAT and FQNNGV. Here the CDR3 reads CATKAGQGWETQYF. CDR3 nucleotide sequence: TGTGCCACCAAGGCCGGGCAGGGGTGGGAGACCCAGTACTTC.

For this clonotype: The junction departs from germline at one end; a sequencing error may be responsible. The chain recombines TRBV4-1 with TRBJ1-1; no definite D call. From germline, CDR1 is MGHRA and CDR2 YSYEKL. The CDR3 has 15 amino acids. The CDR3 loop reads CASSQDPAANTEAFF. CDR3 coding DNA: TGCGCCAGCAGTCAAGATCCGGCAGCTAACACTGAAGCTTTCTTT.

The genes are TRBV7-9 and TRBJ2-7; D possibly corresponds to TRBD2 (5 bases). V gave up 4 bases and J gave up 0 bases, with 22 bases separating them. This CDR3 has 18 amino acids. Germline V lookup: CDR1 SEHNR, CDR2 FQNEAQ (reference sequence). As DNA, the CDR3 is TGTGCCAGCAGCTCGTCGGATAGCGAGGTCTCAACCTCCTACGAGCAGTACTTC. Translation gives CASSSSDSEVSTSYEQYF.

The chain couples TRBV9 to TRBJ2-7; the D gene is possibly TRBD1 (6 bases). The germline CDR1 and CDR2 sequences are SGDLS and YYNGEE. The CDR3 spans 14 residues. Trimming cost V 4 bases and J 3 bases, with 14 bases left between them. The chain's CDR3 is CASSPWTDNYEQYF. CDR3 bases: TGTGCCAGCAGCCCTTGGACAGATAACTACGAGCAGTACTTC.

The J gene is TRBJ1-3, the V gene TRBV9; D gene uncertain. The CDR3 is 14 amino acids. Germline CDR1 reads SGDLS; CDR2 reads YYNGEE. V was pared by 4 bases and J by 4 bases, with 12 bases between. This CDR3 reads CASSPWIIGNTIYF. In DNA form, the CDR3 reads TGTGCCAGCAGCCCTTGGATAATAGGAAACACCATATATTTT.

This CDR3 reads CASSLMTAVGETQYF. The DNA for the CDR3 is TGTGCCAGCAGCCTCATGACAGCGGTGGGAGAGACCCAGTACTTC. J is TRBJ2-5 and V is TRBV7-9, with D possibly called TRBD1 or TRBD2 (5 bases each). Germline CDR1 SEHNR, CDR2 FQNEAQ (reference sequence). The CDR3 contains 15 residues. V dropped 5 bases and J dropped 4 bases, with 17 bases sitting between them. The variable domain in full, completed from reference TRBV7-9 and TRBJ2-5, reads DTGVSQNPRHKITKRGQNVTFRCDPISEHNRLYWYRQTLGQGPEFLTYFQNEAQLEKSRLLSDRFSAERPKGSFSTLEIQRTEQGDSAMYLCASSLMTAVGETQYFGPGTRLLVL.

The chain links TRBV27 to TRBJ1-2; a weak D match, TRBD1 (5 bases). V was trimmed by 3 bases and J by 6 bases, leaving 11 bases between them. Germline loops: CDR1 MNHEY, CDR2 SMNVEV (reference sequence). The CDR3 has 13 residues. As DNA, the CDR3 is TGTGCCAGCAGTTTCATCGGGGCAGATGGCTACACCTTC. Translating it yields CASSFIGADGYTF.

For the CDR3, the DNA is TGTGCCAGCACCCCGGGCTGGACTAGCGTACATACGCAGTATTTT. Translated, it gives CASTPGWTSVHTQYF. The chain is built from TRBV27 and TRBJ2-3, with TRBD2 matching over 9 bases. V gave up 7 bases and J gave up 7 bases; unmatched junction bases: 12. The CDR3 contains 15 residues. CDR1 and CDR2 from the germline V gene are MNHEY and SMNVEV (reference sequence).

The rearrangement links TRBV20-1 to TRBJ2-3; D assignment may be TRBD1 or TRBD2 (5 bases each). Trimming shortened V by 0 bases and J by 3 bases, and 13 bases separated the two germline ends. CDR3 length: 15 amino acids. The germline CDR1 and CDR2 sequences are DFQATT and SNEGSKA (reference sequence). CDR3 amino acids: CSARDLARETDTQYF. CDR3 nucleotides: TGCAGTGCTAGAGATCTGGCCAGGGAGACAGATACGCAGTATTTT.

V usage is TRBV27 and J usage is TRBJ1-5; D ambiguous. The CDR3 sequence is 15 residues long. Germline V CDR1 and CDR2: MNHEY, SMNVEV (reference sequence). Between the trimmed V and J ends, which lost 2 bases and 3 bases, there was a span of 11 bases. The CDR3 region has the DNA TGTGCCAGCAGTTTAGACGGCTATAACAATCAGCCCCAGCATTTT. The encoded protein is CASSLDGYNNQPQHF.

This chain connects TRBV28 to TRBJ2-3; D remains ambiguous. The CDR3 is 13 residues long. Looked up from germline, CDR1 is MDHEN and CDR2 is SYDVKM. V was trimmed by 5 bases and J by 2 bases, leaving 8 bases between them. CDR3 sequence (DNA): TGTGCCAGCAGTGATCATTACACAGATACGCAGTATTTT. It encodes CASSDHYTDTQYF.